Below are 8 T cell receptor beta chains sequenced from a single sample in a study of early T cells in non-severe SARS-CoV-2 infection. TCRdb analysed the 5' RACE reads with MiXCR anew, one entry per CDR3 protein. The repertoire holds 100,000 or so distinct CDR3 sequences, about 15% seen once, with about 5% in the top ten. The sequencing here drew on whole blood, taken at baseline. The receptors come from an adult who was a healthcare worker with PCR-confirmed SARS-CoV-2 infection or an uninfected control (not recorded which).

This clonotype occurred a few times. The chain uses TRBV5-5 and TRBJ2-2; 10 bases agree with TRBD2. The V gene end was trimmed by 7 bases and the J gene end by 2 bases; junction bases not matched to a gene: 5. The CDR3 runs to 15 residues. In germline, CDR1 is SGHKS, CDR2 YYEKEE (reference sequence). The CDR3 nucleotides are TGTGCCAGCGCCTGGACTAGCGGTAACACCGGGGAGCTGTTTTTT. It is translated as CASAWTSGNTGELFF.

A few counts support this clonotype. This rearrangement joins TRBV27 to TRBJ2-7; TRBD2 matches 9 bases. The CDR3 consists of 14 residues. Per the germline V gene, CDR1 is MNHEY and CDR2 is SMNVEV (reference sequence). V shed 3 bases and J 6 bases; nucleotides not matched to a gene: 6. CDR3 DNA: TGTGCCAGCAGTTTGACAGCGGGAGGATCCGAGCAGTACTTC. This encodes CASSLTAGGSEQYF.

The chain employs TRBV11-2 and TRBJ2-7; no clear D. The germline V gene encodes CDR1 SGHAT and CDR2 FQNNGV. The CDR3 length is 14 residues. V was shortened by 2 bases and J by 2 bases, with 10 bases between the two germline ends. The CDR3: CASSLMGSTYEQYF. In DNA, the CDR3 is TGTGCCAGCAGCTTAATGGGTTCGACCTACGAGCAGTACTTC.

The table lists this clonotype with a few counts. This sequence joins TRBV9 and TRBJ2-7; TRBD1 is a possible D gene (6 bases). Germline V CDR1 and CDR2: SGDLS, YYNGEE. This CDR3 region has 14 residues. V lost 3 bases and J lost 5, with 15 bases in between. The chain's CDR3 is CASSEGIGGDEQYF. CDR3 DNA: TGTGCCAGCAGCGAGGGGATTGGGGGCGACGAGCAGTACTTC.

The rearrangement links TRBV7-2 to TRBJ2-7, with D uncertain. This CDR3 is 13 amino acids long. CDR1 is SGHTA and CDR2 is FQGNSA in the germline V gene. V was clipped by 5 bases and J by 3 bases, with 11 bases between them. The CDR3: CASSQRAIYEQYF. CDR3 DNA: TGTGCCAGCAGCCAGAGAGCGATCTACGAGCAGTACTTC. Complete variable domain (other parts from reference TRBV7-2 and TRBJ2-7): GAGVSQSPSNKVTEKGKDVELRCDPISGHTALYWYRQSLGQGLEFLIYFQGNSAPDKSGLPSDRFSAERTGGSVSTLTIQRTQQEDSAVYLCASSQRAIYEQYFGPGTRLTVT.

This clonotype came up a few times. The chain links TRBV4-1 to TRBJ2-5, with no clear D. The CDR3 loop spans 13 amino acids. Germline V gene data show CDR1 as MGHRA and CDR2 as YSYEKL. V was shortened by 1 base and J by 5 bases, with 8 bases between the two germline ends. CDR3 sequence (DNA): TGCGCCAGCAGCCAAGGGCTCATGGAGACCCAGTACTTC. This translates into CASSQGLMETQYF.

The rearrangement joins TRBV4-1 to TRBJ2-7; TRBD2 is a possible D gene (6 bases). CDR3 length: 16 amino acids. Germline-derived CDR1 and CDR2 are MGHRA and YSYEKL. V was pared by 4 bases and J by 1 base, with 17 bases between. The CDR3 spells CASSPALGSQSYEQYF. The CDR3 bases are TGCGCCAGCAGCCCAGCTCTCGGGAGCCAGTCCTACGAGCAGTACTTC.

The V gene is TRBV28, the J gene TRBJ2-3, with 9 bases aligning to TRBD2. Looked up from germline, CDR1 is MDHEN and CDR2 is SYDVKM. Germline trimming cut 3 bases from V and 3 bases from J; bases unmatched to any gene: 7. The CDR3 runs 16 residues. For the CDR3, the DNA is TGTGCCAGCAGTTTTAGTGGTAGCGGGAGAACAGATACGCAGTATTTT. This gives the protein CASSFSGSGRTDTQYF.